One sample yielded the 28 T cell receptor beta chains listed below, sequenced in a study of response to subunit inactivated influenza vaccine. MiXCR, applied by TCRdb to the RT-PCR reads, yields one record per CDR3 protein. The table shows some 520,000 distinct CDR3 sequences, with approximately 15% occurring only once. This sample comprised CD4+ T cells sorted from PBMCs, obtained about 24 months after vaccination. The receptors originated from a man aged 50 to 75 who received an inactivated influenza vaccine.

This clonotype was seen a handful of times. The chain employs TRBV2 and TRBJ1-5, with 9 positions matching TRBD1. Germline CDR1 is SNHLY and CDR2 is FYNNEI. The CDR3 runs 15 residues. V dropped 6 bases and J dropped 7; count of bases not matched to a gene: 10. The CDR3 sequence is CASRPGQGTGQPQHF. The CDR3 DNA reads TGTGCCAGCAGACCCGGACAGGGGACAGGCCAGCCCCAGCATTTT.

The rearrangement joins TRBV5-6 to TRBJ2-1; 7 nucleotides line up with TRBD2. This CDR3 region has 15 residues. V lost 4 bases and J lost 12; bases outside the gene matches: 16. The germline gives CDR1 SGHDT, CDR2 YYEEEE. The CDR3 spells CASSPGASGDVGQFF. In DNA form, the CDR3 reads TGTGCCAGCAGCCCCGGAGCTAGCGGTGATGTCGGGCAGTTCTTC. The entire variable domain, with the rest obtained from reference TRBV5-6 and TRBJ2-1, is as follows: DAGVTQSPTHLIKTRGQQVTLRCSPKSGHDTVSWYQQALGQGPQFIFQYYEEEERQRGNFPDRFSGHQFPNYSSELNVNALLLGDSALYLCASSPGASGDVGQFFGPGTRLTVL.

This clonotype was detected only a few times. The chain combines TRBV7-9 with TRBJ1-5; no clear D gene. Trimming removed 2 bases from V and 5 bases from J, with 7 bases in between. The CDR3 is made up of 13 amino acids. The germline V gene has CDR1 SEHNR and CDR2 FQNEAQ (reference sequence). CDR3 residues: CASSLHSDQPQHF. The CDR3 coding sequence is TGTGCCAGCAGCTTACACAGCGATCAGCCCCAGCATTTT. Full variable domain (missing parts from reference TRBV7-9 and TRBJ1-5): DTGVSQNPRHKITKRGQNVTFRCDPISEHNRLYWYRQTLGQGPEFLTYFQNEAQLEKSRLLSDRFSAERPKGSFSTLEIQRTEQGDSAMYLCASSLHSDQPQHFGDGTRLSIL.

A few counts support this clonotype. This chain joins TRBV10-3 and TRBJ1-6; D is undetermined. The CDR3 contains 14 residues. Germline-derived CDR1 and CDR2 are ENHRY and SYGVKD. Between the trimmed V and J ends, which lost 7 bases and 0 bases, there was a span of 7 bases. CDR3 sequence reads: CAITADSYNSPLHF. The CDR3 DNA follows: TGTGCCATCACGGCAGACTCCTATAATTCACCCCTCCACTTT.

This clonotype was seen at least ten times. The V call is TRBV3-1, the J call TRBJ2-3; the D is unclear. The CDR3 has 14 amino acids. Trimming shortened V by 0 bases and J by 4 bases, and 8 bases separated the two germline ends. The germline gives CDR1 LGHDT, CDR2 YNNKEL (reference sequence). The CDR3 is CASSQEWSSDTQYF. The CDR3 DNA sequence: TGTGCCAGCAGCCAAGAGTGGTCCTCAGATACGCAGTATTTT.

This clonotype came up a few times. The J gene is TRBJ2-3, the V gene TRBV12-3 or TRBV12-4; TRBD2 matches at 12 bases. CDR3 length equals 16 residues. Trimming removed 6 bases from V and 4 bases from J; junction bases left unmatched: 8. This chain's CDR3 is CASSLTSGRGSDTQYF. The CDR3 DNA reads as TGTGCCAGCAGCCTGACTAGCGGGAGAGGATCAGATACGCAGTATTTT.

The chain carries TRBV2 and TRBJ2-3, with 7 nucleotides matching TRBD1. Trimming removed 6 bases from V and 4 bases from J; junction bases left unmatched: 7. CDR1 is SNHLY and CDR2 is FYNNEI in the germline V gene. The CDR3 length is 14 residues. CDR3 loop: CASRRGQGADTQYF. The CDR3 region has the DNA TGTGCCAGCAGGAGGGGGCAGGGAGCAGATACGCAGTATTTT.

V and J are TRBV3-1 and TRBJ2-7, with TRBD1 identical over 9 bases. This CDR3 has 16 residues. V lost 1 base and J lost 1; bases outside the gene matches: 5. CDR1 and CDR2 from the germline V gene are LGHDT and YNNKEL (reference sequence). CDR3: CASSQVGTGNSYEQYF. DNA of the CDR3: TGTGCCAGCAGCCAAGTAGGGACAGGGAATTCCTACGAGCAGTACTTC.

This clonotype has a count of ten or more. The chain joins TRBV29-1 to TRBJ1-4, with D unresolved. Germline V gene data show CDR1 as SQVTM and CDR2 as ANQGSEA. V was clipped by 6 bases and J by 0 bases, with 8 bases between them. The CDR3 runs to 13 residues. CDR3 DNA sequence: TGCAGCGTGCAGAGAGCAACTAATGAAAAACTGTTTTTT. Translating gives CSVQRATNEKLFF.

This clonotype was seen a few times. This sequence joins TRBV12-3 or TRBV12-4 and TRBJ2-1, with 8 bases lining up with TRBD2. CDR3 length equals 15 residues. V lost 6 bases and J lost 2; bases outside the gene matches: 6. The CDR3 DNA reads TGTGCCAGCAGGCTACAAGCGGGGGCCTACAATGAGCAGTTCTTC. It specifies CASRLQAGAYNEQFF.

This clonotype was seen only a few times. The CDR3 DNA sequence: TGTGCCAGCAGCACCCATATGAGGCCTTCTAATTCACCCCTCCACTTT. Translated: CASSTHMRPSNSPLHF. V usage is TRBV9 and J usage is TRBJ1-6; no reliable D call. The germline V and J ends were trimmed by 4 bases and 6 bases, with 17 bases remaining between them. CDR3 length: 16 residues. Germline CDR1 and CDR2: SGDLS and YYNGEE.

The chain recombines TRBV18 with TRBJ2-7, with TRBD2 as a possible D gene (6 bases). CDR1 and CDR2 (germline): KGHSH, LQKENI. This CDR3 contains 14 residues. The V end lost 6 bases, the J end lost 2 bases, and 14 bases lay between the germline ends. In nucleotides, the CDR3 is TGTGCCAGCTCCCAGCCGGGAGAGCCCTACGAGCAGTACTTC. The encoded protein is CASSQPGEPYEQYF.

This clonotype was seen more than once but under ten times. The CDR3 region has the DNA TGTGCCACCAGTGATCCGACAGGGATCTACAATGAGCAGTTCTTC. Translated: CATSDPTGIYNEQFF. The rearrangement links TRBV24-1 to TRBJ2-1; 7 bases align to TRBD1. Germline loops: CDR1 KGHDR, CDR2 SFDVKD. The CDR3 has 15 amino acids. V gave up 3 bases and J gave up 3 bases; unmatched junction bases: 4.

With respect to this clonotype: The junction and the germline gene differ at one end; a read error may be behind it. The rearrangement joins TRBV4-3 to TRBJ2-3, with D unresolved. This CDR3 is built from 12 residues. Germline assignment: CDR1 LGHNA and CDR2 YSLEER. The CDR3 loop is CASNQEGDTQYF. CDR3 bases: TGCGCCAGCAACCAAGAAGGTGATACGCAGTATTTT.

CDR3: CSARSIADSPLHF. In DNA, the CDR3 is TGCAGTGCTAGATCTATTGCGGACTCACCCCTCCACTTT. This chain connects TRBV20-1 to TRBJ1-6; D is ambiguous. The CDR3 extends over 13 amino acids. Trimming shortened V by 2 bases and J by 10 bases, and 12 bases separated the two germline ends. Germline CDR1 and CDR2: DFQATT and SNEGSKA (reference sequence).

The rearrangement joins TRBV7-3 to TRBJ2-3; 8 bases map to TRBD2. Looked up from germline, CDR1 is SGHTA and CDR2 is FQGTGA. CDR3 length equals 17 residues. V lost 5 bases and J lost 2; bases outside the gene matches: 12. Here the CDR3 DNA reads TGTGCCAGCAGCCCGCGAAGCGGGAGAGGGTTCACAGATACGCAGTATTTT. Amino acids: CASSPRSGRGFTDTQYF.

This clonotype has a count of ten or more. Here the CDR3 reads CASSEASTTYEQYF. CDR3 sequence (DNA): TGTGCCAGCAGTGAGGCTAGCACTACCTACGAGCAGTACTTC. The genes are TRBV2 and TRBJ2-7; D is possibly TRBD2 (5 bases). Germline V gives CDR1 SNHLY, CDR2 FYNNEI. There are 14 residues in the CDR3. Trimming removed 3 bases from V and 2 bases from J, with 11 bases in between.

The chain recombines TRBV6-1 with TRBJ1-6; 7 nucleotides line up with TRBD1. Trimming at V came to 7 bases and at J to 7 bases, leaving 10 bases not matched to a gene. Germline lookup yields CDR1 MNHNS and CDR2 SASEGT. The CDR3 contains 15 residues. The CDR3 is CASTPGGGMNSPLHF. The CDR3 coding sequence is TGTGCCAGCACCCCAGGGGGGGGAATGAATTCACCCCTCCACTTT.

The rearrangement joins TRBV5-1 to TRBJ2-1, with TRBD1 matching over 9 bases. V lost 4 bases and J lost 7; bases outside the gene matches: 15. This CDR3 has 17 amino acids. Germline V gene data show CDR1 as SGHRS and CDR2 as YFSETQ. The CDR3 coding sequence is TGCGCCAGCAGCCCAGTACAGGGGGCACGGATGAGGAATGAGCAGTTCTTC. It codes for CASSPVQGARMRNEQFF.

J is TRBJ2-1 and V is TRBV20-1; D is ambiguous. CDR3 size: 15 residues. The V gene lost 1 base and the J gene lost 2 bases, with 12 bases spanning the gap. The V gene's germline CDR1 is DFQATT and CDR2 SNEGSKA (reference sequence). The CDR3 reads CSARVQERTYNEQFF. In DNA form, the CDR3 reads TGCAGTGCTAGAGTTCAGGAACGGACCTACAATGAGCAGTTCTTC.

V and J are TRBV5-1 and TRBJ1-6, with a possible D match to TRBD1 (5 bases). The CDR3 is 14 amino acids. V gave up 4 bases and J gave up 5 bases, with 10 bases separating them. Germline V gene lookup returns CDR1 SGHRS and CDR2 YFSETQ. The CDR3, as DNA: TGCGCCAGCAGCCCCTCGGGGGATAATTCACCCCTCCACTTT. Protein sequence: CASSPSGDNSPLHF.

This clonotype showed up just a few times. The CDR3 DNA reads TGTGCCAGCAGCCAGGGACGGACCCAGTACTTC. This codes for CASSQGRTQYF. This chain uses TRBV14 with TRBJ2-5, with D tentatively TRBD1 or TRBD2 (5 bases each). From germline, CDR1 is SGHDN and CDR2 FVKESK. V was clipped by 3 bases and J by 7 bases, with 6 bases between them. The CDR3 covers 11 residues. Using reference TRBV14 and TRBJ2-5 for the parts outside the CDR3, the full variable domain is EAGVTQFPSHSVIEKGQTVTLRCDPISGHDNLYWYRRVMGKEIKFLLHFVKESKQDESGMPNNRFLAERTGGTYSTLKVQPAELEDSGVYFCASSQGRTQYFGPGTRLLVL.

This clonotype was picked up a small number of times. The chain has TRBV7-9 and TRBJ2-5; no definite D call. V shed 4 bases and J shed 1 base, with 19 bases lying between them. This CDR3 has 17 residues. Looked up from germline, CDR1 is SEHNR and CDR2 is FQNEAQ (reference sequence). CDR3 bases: TGTGCCAGCAGCTCCCCCAAACAACAGCCCCTCCAAGAGACCCAGTACTTC. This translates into CASSSPKQQPLQETQYF.

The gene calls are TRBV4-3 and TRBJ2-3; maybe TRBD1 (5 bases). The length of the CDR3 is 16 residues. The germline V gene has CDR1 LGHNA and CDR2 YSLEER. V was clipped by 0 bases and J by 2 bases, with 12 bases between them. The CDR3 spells CASSQDPQGATDTQYF. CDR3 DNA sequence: TGCGCCAGCAGCCAAGATCCCCAAGGGGCCACAGATACGCAGTATTTT.

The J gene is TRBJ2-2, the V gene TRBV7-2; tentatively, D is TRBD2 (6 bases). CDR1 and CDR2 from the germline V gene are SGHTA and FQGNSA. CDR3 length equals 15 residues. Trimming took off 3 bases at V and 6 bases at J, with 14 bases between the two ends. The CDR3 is CASSFRGMGSGELFF. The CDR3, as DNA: TGTGCCAGCAGCTTTCGCGGGATGGGGTCCGGGGAGCTGTTTTTT.

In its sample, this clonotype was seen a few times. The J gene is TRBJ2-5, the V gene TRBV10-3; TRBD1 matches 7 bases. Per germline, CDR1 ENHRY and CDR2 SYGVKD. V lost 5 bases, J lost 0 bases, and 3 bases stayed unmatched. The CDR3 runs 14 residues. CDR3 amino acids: CAISSGTDQETQYF. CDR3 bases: TGTGCCATCAGTTCCGGGACAGACCAAGAGACCCAGTACTTC.

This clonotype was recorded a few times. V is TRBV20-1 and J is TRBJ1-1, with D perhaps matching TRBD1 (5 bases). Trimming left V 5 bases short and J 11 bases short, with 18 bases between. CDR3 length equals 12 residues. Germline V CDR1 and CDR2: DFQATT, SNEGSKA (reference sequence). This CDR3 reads CSASYGAYEAFF. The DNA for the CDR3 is TGCAGTGCTTCGTACGGGGCCTACGAGGCTTTCTTT.

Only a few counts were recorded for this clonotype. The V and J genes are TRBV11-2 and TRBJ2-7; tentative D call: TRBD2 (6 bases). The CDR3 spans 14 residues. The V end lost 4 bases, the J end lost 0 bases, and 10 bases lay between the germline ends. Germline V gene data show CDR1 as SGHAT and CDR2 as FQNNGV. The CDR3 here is CASSSREISYEQYF. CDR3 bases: TGTGCCAGCAGCTCCCGGGAGATCTCCTACGAGCAGTACTTC. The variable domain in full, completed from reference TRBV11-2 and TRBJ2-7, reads EAGVAQSPRYKIIEKRQSVAFWCNPISGHATLYWYQQILGQGPKLLIQFQNNGVVDDSQLPKDRFSAERLKGVDSTLKIQPAKLEDSAVYLCASSSREISYEQYFGPGTRLTVT.